This is a list of T cell receptor beta chains from one sample in a study of PD-L1 blockade in urothelial cancer. The repertoire was sequenced with immunoSEQ multiplex PCR; TCRdb's copy has only in-frame clones and lacks some. The repertoire holds tens of thousands of clones, 80% seen once, with approximately 2.1% in the top ten. The sequenced sample was PBMCs, obtained around atezolizumab (anti-PD-L1) treatment. The receptors shown here come from a man aged 50 or older with urothelial cancer. The CDR3 runs from the conserved cysteine through the conserved F or W. A D gene is named only where the DNA matches it firmly. Expanded clones get a size class; other rows say once, few or many, or leave the size out.

>TRBD2|once|TRBJ2-1|TRBV5-1
CASSPRTSGRGEQFF
TGCGCCAGCAGCCCAAGGACTAGCGGGAGGGGTGAGCAGTTCTTC
>.|few|TRBJ1-1|TRBV7-8
CASSLGQRNTEAFF
TGTGCCAGCAGCTTGGGACAAAGGAACACTGAAGCTTTCTTT
>TRBD1|.|TRBJ1-1|TRBV5-1
CASSLAGTGGQSTEAFF
TGCGCCAGCAGCTTGGCCGGGACAGGGGGGCAGAGCACTGAAGCTTTCTTT
>.|.|TRBJ2-7|TRBV5-1
CASNLGVAYEQYF
TGCGCCAGCAACTTGGGAGTAGCTTACGAGCAGTACTTC
>.|.|TRBJ2-5|TRBV12-5
CASGLWRERRRTQYF
TGTGCTAGTGGTTTGTGGCGGGAACGTCGTAGGACCCAGTACTTC
>TRBD1|.|TRBJ1-3|TRBV11-2
CASSLRDRSVSTGNTIYF
TGTGCCAGCAGCCTCCGGGACAGGTCTGTCAGCACTGGAAACACCATATATTTT
>.|.|TRBJ1-2|TRBV29-1
CSVGVRGYGYTF
TGCAGCGTTGGCGTCCGGGGCTATGGCTACACCTTC
>.|.|TRBJ1-1|TRBV2
CASAKRGGRNTEAFF
TGTGCCAGCGCGAAAAGGGGCGGCAGAAACACTGAAGCTTTCTTT
>TRBD1|.|TRBJ1-4|TRBV7-9
CASSLGQGRQKLFF
TGTGCCAGCAGCCTAGGACAGGGTAGGCAAAAACTGTTTTTT
>TRBD2|.|TRBJ2-1|TRBV6-6
CAARWALAGGYNEQFF
TGTGCCGCTCGCTGGGCCTTAGCGGGGGGGTACAATGAGCAGTTCTTC
>.|.|TRBJ1-4|TRBV5-5
CASSLSPGREEKLFF
TGTGCCAGCAGCTTGTCGCCAGGGCGGGAAGAAAAACTGTTTTTT
>TRBD2|.|TRBJ2-5|TRBV5-8
CASSRGLAGGVQETQYF
TGTGCCAGCAGCCGGGGACTAGCGGGAGGGGTACAAGAGACCCAGTACTTC
>.|.|TRBJ1-1|TRBV19
CASSLSNTEAFF
TGTGCCAGTAGTCTTTCGAACACTGAAGCTTTCTTT